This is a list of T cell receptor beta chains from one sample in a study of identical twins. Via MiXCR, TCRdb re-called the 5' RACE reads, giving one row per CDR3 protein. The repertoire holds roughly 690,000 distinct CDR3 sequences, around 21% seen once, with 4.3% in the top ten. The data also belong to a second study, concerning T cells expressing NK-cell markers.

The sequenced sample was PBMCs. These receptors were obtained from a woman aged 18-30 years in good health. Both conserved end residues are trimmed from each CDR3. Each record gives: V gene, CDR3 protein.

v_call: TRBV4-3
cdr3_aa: ASSQQLADLFPGELF

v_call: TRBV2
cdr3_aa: ASSAPHNSPLH

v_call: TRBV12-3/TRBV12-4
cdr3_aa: ATTRGQLKEDEQY

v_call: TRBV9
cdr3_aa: ASSVGRTPYEQY

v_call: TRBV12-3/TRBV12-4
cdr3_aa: ASQTSNTGELF

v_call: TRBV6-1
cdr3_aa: ASSEGTDNYGYT

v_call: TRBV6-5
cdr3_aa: ASSYSFRNSPLH

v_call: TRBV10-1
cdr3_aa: ASSASAGKLDEQY

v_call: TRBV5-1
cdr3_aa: ASSLGSTYEQY

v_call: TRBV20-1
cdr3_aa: SAAPTSGGAGDEQY

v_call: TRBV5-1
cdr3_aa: ASSLALAGGLDIQY

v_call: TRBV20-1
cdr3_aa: SARDLGGGVADTQY

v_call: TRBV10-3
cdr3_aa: AAAGTGMVEQY